The 20 T cell receptor beta chains in this list originate from one sample, sequenced in a study of graft-versus-host responses after intestinal transplantation. Stated time point: postoperative day 105 after intestinal transplantation (dayNNNN = postoperative day). Generated by immunoSEQ multiplex PCR, the TCRdb table keeps only in-frame clones and is missing some. Of about 12,000 clones listed, 91% are singletons. Here the sequenced sample was PBMCs, taken 105 days after intestinal transplantation. These receptors all stem from a human patient who received an intestinal transplant, so some T cells may come from the graft donor.

This sequence joins TRBV6-1 and TRBJ2-7; 9 nucleotides agree with TRBD1. The CDR3 loop spans 12 amino acids. V lost 9 bases to trimming and J lost 4 bases; unmatched junction nucleotides: 4. CDR1 is MNHNS, CDR2 SASEGT, per germline. DNA for the CDR3: TGTGCCAGTCGGGACAGGGATTACGAGCAGTACTTC. It yields the protein CASRDRDYEQYF.

The J gene is TRBJ1-1, the V gene TRBV6-1; D not certain. The CDR3 is 11 amino acids. Germline V lookup: CDR1 MNHNS, CDR2 SASEGT. The V and J ends lost 6 bases and 7 bases respectively, with 9 bases between them. CDR3 amino acids: CASRDEVEAFF. CDR3 in DNA: TGTGCCAGCAGGGACGAGGTTGAAGCTTTCTTT.

The J gene is TRBJ1-1, the V gene TRBV14; 9 bases fit TRBD1. V dropped 1 base and J dropped 6; count of bases not matched to a gene: 6. The CDR3 has 15 amino acids. Germline V gives CDR1 SGHDN, CDR2 FVKESK. This CDR3 is CASSQGDRVYSEAFF. In nucleotides, the CDR3 is TGTGCCAGCAGCCAAGGGGACAGGGTTTATTCTGAAGCTTTCTTT. Drawing the rest from reference TRBV14 and TRBJ1-1, the complete variable domain is EAGVTQFPSHSVIEKGQTVTLRCDPISGHDNLYWYRRVMGKEIKFLLHFVKESKQDESGMPNNRFLAERTGGTYSTLKVQPAELEDSGVYFCASSQGDRVYSEAFFGQGTRLTVV.

The V gene is TRBV5-1, the J gene TRBJ2-3; TRBD2 aligns across 8 bases. This CDR3 region has 15 residues. V shed 0 bases and J 1 base; nucleotides not matched to a gene: 1. Per the germline V gene, CDR1 is SGHRS and CDR2 is YFSETQ. The CDR3 coding sequence is TGCGCCAGCAGCTTGGTTAGCGGGGGCACAGATACGCAGTATTTT. Translation: CASSLVSGGTDTQYF.

This rearrangement joins TRBV11-2 to TRBJ2-4, with 8 bases aligning to TRBD1. Germline V lookup: CDR1 SGHAT, CDR2 FQNNGV. CDR3 length: 16 amino acids. V lost 5 bases, J lost 1 base, and 7 bases stayed unmatched. In DNA, the CDR3 is TGTGCCAGCAGCCCCGGACAGGGTAGGGCCAAAAACATTCAGTACTTC. This codes for CASSPGQGRAKNIQYF.

The CDR3: CASSFPGQGTDTQYF. The CDR3 DNA is TGCGCCAGCAGTTTCCCGGGACAGGGGACAGATACGCAGTATTTT. The chain carries TRBV10-1 and TRBJ2-3; TRBD1 aligns across 10 bases. This CDR3 comprises 15 residues. V was pared by 5 bases and J by 3 bases, with 5 bases of the junction left unmatched. CDR1 WNHNN and CDR2 SYGVQD come from the germline V gene (reference sequence).

V is TRBV27 and J is TRBJ2-1; D uncertain. Germline CDR1 is MNHEY and CDR2 is SMNVEV (reference sequence). V gave up 3 bases and J gave up 6 bases, with 6 bases separating them. The CDR3 loop spans 12 amino acids. For the CDR3, the DNA is TGTGCCAGCAGTTTGACCGGCAATGAGCAGTTCTTC. It translates to CASSLTGNEQFF.

This chain uses TRBV9 with TRBJ2-1; 10 bases agree with TRBD2. The CDR3 has 17 amino acids. Germline V gene data show CDR1 as SGDLS and CDR2 as YYNGEE. Unmatched junction bases numbered 11, after V lost 2 bases and J lost 6 bases. Here the CDR3 reads CASSVSSRAGGLNEQFF. For the CDR3, the DNA is TGTGCCAGCAGCGTTAGCTCCCGAGCGGGGGGGCTCAATGAGCAGTTCTTC. Full variable domain (missing parts from reference TRBV9 and TRBJ2-1): DSGVTQTPKHLITATGQRVTLRCSPRSGDLSVYWYQQSLDQGLQFLIQYYNGEERAKGNILERFSAQQFPDLHSELNLSSLELGDSALYFCASSVSSRAGGLNEQFFGPGTRLTVL.

This rearrangement joins TRBV19 to TRBJ1-2, with a possible D match to TRBD1 (6 bases). Germline CDR1 is LNHDA and CDR2 is SQIVND (reference sequence). The germline V and J ends were trimmed by 3 bases and 2 bases, with 10 bases remaining between them. This CDR3 spans 14 amino acids. In DNA, the CDR3 is TGTGCCAGTAGTATCGAGACAGGAAACTATGGCTACACCTTC. Its translation: CASSIETGNYGYTF.

The chain has TRBV18 and TRBJ1-1; D is ambiguous. The CDR3 has 15 amino acids. Germline values: CDR1 KGHSH, CDR2 LQKENI. V lost 3 bases to trimming and J lost 5 bases, with 16 bases between them. CDR3 nucleotides: TGTGCCAGCTCACCTAAAGGATCCGGCGTAACTGAAGCTTTCTTT. Amino acid sequence: CASSPKGSGVTEAFF.

The CDR3 reads CASSLGTGINSPLHF. The CDR3 region has the DNA TGCGCCAGCAGCCTGGGGACAGGGATTAATTCACCCCTCCACTTT. The rearrangement uses TRBV5-1 and TRBJ1-6; 9 bases map to TRBD1. This CDR3 contains 15 residues. V was clipped by 4 bases and J by 6 bases; unmatched bases: 5. Germline V gene lookup returns CDR1 SGHRS and CDR2 YFSETQ.

This clone was observed a single time. The V call is TRBV7-3, the J call TRBJ2-3; TRBD2 is a possible D gene (5 bases). The CDR3 is 17 residues long. With 5 bases removed from V and 0 bases from J, the gap between germline ends came to 18 bases. Looked up from germline, CDR1 is SGHTA and CDR2 is FQGTGA. DNA for the CDR3: TGTGCCAGCAGCCCCCAAGGAGCGGTTACTAGCACAGATACGCAGTATTTT. It specifies CASSPQGAVTSTDTQYF. The full variable domain, with the rest looked up from reference TRBV7-3 and TRBJ2-3, is GAGVSQTPSNKVTEKGKYVELRCDPISGHTALYWYRQSLGQGPEFLIYFQGTGAADDSGLPNDRFFAVRPEGSVSTLKIQRTERGDSAVYLCASSPQGAVTSTDTQYFGPGTRLTVL.

The chain uses TRBV5-1 and TRBJ1-2; no definite D call. The CDR3 is 13 amino acids. Trimming shortened V by 1 base and J by 4 bases, and 8 bases separated the two germline ends. Germline V gene sequence: CDR1 SGHRS, CDR2 YFSETQ. CDR3 region: CASSLWQIYGYTF. CDR3 DNA sequence: TGCGCCAGCAGCTTGTGGCAGATCTATGGCTACACCTTC. The variable domain in full, with the rest retrieved from reference TRBV5-1 and TRBJ1-2, is KAGVTQTPRYLIKTRGQQVTLSCSPISGHRSVSWYQQTPGQGLQFLFEYFSETQRNKGNFPGRFSGRQFSNSRSEMNVSTLELGDSALYLCASSLWQIYGYTFGSGTRLTVV.

The V call is TRBV7-3, the J call TRBJ2-7; D not certain. CDR3 length: 12 residues. Germline CDR1 and CDR2: SGHTA and FQGTGA. Trimming left V 4 bases short and J 4 bases short, with 8 bases between. The CDR3, as DNA: TGTGCCAGCAGCTCACCCTCATACGAGCAGTACTTC. Protein: CASSSPSYEQYF.

The chain recombines TRBV6-1 with TRBJ1-6; no definite D call. The germline V gene encodes CDR1 MNHNS and CDR2 SASEGT. V gave up 8 bases and J gave up 3 bases, with 8 bases separating them. The length of the CDR3 is 13 residues. The CDR3 region has the DNA TGTGCCAGCTTGGAGATCTATAATTCACCCCTCCACTTT. It translates to CASLEIYNSPLHF.

This rearrangement joins TRBV30 to TRBJ2-1, with 14 bases that match TRBD2. With V trimmed by 5 bases and J by 0 bases, 21 bases remained unmatched. There are 22 residues in the CDR3. In germline, CDR1 is GTSNPN, CDR2 SVGIG (reference sequence). The DNA of the CDR3 is TGTGCCTGGCCAGTTGGGGGACTAGCGGGGGTCCTTTATCTTAGCTCCTACAATGAGCAGTTCTTC. Encoded protein: CAWPVGGLAGVLYLSSYNEQFF. The whole variable domain, remainder taken from reference TRBV30 and TRBJ2-1, is SQTIHQWPATLVQPVGSPLSLECTVEGTSNPNLYWYRQAAGRGLQLLFYSVGIGQISSEVPQNLSASRPQDRQFILSSKKLLLSDSGFYLCAWPVGGLAGVLYLSSYNEQFFGPGTRLTVL.

The chain links TRBV9 to TRBJ1-2; 7 bases are a match to TRBD1. Germline V CDR1 and CDR2: SGDLS, YYNGEE. The CDR3 extends over 14 amino acids. V lost 5 bases to trimming and J lost 8 bases; unmatched junction nucleotides: 12. The DNA for the CDR3 is TGTGCCAGCAGTCCTGAGGGACAGTCTCAAGGCTACACCTTC. This encodes CASSPEGQSQGYTF.

This chain uses TRBV6-5 with TRBJ2-1; the match to TRBD2 covers 9 bases. The CDR3 runs to 15 residues. Trimming cost V 6 bases and J 4 bases; bases outside gene matches: 7. The germline V gene has CDR1 MNHEY and CDR2 SVGAGI. Here the CDR3 DNA reads TGTGCCAGCAGCCTCGCGCTAGCGGGGTACAATGAGCAGTTCTTC. Translated: CASSLALAGYNEQFF.

The rearrangement links TRBV5-1 to TRBJ2-6; D may correspond to TRBD1 or TRBD2 (5 bases each). Trimming pared 0 bases from V and 4 bases from J, leaving 14 bases between. This CDR3 is 17 amino acids long. CDR1 SGHRS and CDR2 YFSETQ come from the germline V gene. The DNA for the CDR3 is TGCGCCAGCAGCTTGGCCGGGACGACGGCGGGGGCCAACGTCCTGACTTTC. This gives the protein CASSLAGTTAGANVLTF.

The chain couples TRBV6-1 to TRBJ1-1, with D perhaps matching TRBD1 (5 bases). This CDR3 is 13 amino acids long. V gave up 0 bases and J gave up 3 bases, with 5 bases separating them. Germline V CDR1 and CDR2: MNHNS, SASEGT. The CDR3, as DNA: TGTGCCAGCAGTGAAGCGGGACACACTGAAGCTTTCTTT. Its protein is CASSEAGHTEAFF.